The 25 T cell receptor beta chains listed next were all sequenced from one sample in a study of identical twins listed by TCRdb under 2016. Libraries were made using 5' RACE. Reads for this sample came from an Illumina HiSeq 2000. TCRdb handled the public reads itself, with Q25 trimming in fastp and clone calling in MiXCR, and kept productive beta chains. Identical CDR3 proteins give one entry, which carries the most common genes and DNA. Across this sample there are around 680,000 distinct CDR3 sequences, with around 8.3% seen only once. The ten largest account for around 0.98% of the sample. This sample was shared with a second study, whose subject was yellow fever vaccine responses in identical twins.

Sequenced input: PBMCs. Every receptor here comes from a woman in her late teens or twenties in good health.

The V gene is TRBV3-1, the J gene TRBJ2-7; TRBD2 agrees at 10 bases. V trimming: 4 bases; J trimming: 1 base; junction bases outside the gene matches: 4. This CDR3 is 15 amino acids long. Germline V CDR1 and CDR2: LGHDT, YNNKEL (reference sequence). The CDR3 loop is CASSPVLAGSYEQYF. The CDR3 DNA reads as TGTGCCAGCAGCCCCGTACTAGCGGGGTCCTACGAGCAGTACTTC.

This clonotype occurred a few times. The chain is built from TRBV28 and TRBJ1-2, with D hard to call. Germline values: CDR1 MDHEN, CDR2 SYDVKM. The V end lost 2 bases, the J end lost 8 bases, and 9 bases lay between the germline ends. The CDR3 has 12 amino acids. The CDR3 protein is CASSLQAWGYTF. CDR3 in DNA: TGTGCCAGCAGTTTACAGGCCTGGGGCTACACCTTC.

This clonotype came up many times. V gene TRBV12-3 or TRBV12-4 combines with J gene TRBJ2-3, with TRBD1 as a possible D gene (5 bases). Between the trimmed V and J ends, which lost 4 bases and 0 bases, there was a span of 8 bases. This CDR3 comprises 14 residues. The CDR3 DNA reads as TGTGCCAGCAGTTCCGACAGAAGCACAGATACGCAGTATTTT. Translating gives CASSSDRSTDTQYF.

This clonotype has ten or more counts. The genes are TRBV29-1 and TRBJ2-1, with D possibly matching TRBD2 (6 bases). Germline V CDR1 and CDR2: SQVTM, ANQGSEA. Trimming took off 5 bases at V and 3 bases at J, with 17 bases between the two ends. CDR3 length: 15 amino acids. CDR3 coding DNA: TGCAGCGTTCGGTTGGCGGGACTTCGCTACAATGAGCAGTTCTTC. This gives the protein CSVRLAGLRYNEQFF.

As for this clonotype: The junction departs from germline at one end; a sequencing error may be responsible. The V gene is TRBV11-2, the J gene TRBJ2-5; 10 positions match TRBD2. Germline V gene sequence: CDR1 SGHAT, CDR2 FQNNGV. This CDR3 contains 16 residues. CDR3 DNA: TGTGCCAGCAGCTTAAGTTCTAGCGGGAGTGGAGAGACCCAGTGCTTC. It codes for CASSLSSSGSGETQCF.

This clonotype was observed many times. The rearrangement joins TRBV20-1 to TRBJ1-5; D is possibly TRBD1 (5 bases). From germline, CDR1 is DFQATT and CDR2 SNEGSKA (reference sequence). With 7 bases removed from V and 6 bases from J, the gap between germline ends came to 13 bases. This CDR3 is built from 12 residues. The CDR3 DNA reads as TGCAGTGTTGGCCAGGGAGCTCAGCCCCAGCATTTT. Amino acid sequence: CSVGQGAQPQHF.

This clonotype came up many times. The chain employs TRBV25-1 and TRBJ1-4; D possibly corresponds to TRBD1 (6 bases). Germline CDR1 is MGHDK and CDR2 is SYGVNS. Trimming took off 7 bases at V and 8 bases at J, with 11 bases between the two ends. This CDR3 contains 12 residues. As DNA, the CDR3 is TGTGCCAGCATGGGGGCAGGGGAAAAACTGTTTTTT. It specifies CASMGAGEKLFF.

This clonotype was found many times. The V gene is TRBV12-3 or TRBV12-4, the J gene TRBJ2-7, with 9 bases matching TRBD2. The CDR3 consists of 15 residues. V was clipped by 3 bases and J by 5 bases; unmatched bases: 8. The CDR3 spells CASSLDSGSGNEQYF. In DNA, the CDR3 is TGTGCCAGCAGTTTGGATAGCGGGAGTGGTAACGAGCAGTACTTC.

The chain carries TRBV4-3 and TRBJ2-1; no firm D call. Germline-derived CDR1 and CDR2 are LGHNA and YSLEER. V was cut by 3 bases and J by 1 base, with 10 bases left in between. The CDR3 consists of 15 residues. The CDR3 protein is CASSQSPGSYNEQFF. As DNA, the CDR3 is TGCGCCAGCAGCCAGTCCCCCGGGTCCTACAATGAGCAGTTCTTC.

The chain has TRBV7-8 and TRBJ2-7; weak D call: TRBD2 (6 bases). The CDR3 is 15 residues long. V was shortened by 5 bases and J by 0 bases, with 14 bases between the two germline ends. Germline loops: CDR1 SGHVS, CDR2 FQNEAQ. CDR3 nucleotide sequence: TGTGCCAGCAGCCCCGCGGGGCCCCTCTCCTACGAGCAGTACTTC. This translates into CASSPAGPLSYEQYF.

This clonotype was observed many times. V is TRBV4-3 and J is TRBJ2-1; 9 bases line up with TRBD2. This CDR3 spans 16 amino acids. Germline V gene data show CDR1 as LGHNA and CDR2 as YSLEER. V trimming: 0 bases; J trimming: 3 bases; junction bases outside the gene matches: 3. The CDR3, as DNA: TGCGCCAGCAGCCAAGATTTAGCGGGAGTCTACAATGAGCAGTTCTTC. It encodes CASSQDLAGVYNEQFF.

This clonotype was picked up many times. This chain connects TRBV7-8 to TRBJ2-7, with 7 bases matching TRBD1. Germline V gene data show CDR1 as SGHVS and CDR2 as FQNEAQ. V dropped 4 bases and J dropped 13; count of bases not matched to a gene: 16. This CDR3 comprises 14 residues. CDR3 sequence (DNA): TGTGCCAGCAGCTCTAAATCTTTGACAGGGACGAGTTACTTC. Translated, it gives CASSSKSLTGTSYF. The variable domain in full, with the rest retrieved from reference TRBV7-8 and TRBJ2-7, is GAGVSQSPRYKVAKRGQDVALRCDPISGHVSLFWYQQALGQGPEFLTYFQNEAQLDKSGLPSDRFFAERPEGSVSTLKIQRTQQEDSAVYLCASSSKSLTGTSYFGPGTRLTVT.

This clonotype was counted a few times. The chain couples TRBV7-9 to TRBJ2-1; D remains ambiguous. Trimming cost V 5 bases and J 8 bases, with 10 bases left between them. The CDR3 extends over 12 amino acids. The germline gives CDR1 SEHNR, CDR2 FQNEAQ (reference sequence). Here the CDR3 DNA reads TGTGCCAGCAGCGCTAACGCATATGAGCAGTTCTTC. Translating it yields CASSANAYEQFF.

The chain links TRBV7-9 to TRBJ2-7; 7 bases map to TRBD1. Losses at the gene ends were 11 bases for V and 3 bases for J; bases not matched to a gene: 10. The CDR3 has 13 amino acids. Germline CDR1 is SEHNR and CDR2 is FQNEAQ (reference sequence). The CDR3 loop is CAGMWDSHYEQYF. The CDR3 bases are TGTGCCGGGATGTGGGACAGTCACTACGAGCAGTACTTC.

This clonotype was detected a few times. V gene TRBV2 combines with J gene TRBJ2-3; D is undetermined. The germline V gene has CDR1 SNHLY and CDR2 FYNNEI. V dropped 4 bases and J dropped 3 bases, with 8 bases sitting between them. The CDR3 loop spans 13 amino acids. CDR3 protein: CASSGYVTDTQYF. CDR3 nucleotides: TGTGCCAGCAGTGGGTACGTTACAGATACGCAGTATTTT.

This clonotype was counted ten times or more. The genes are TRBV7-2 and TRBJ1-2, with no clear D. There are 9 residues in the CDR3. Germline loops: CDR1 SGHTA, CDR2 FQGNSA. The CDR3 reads CGLRSGYTF. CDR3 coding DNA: TGTGGCCTTCGTAGTGGCTACACCTTC.

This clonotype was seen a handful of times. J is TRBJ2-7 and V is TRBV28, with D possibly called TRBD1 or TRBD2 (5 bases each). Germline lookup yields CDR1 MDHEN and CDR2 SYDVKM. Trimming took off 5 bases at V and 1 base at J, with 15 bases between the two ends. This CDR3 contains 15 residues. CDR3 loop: CASSLTGDVSYEQYF. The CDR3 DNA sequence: TGTGCCAGCAGTCTCACTGGGGACGTTTCCTACGAGCAGTACTTC.

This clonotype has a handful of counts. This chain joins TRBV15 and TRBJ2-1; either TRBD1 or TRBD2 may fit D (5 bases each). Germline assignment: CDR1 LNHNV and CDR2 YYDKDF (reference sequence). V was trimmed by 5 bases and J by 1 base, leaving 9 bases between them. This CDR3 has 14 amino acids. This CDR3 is CATSSGPSYNEQFF. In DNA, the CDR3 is TGTGCCACCAGCTCGGGGCCTTCCTACAATGAGCAGTTCTTC.

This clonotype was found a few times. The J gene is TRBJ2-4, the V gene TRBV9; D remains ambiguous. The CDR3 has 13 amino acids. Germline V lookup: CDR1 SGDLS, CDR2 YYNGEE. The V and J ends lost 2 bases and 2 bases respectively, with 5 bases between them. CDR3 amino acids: CASSVDPKNIQYF. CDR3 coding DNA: TGTGCCAGCAGCGTTGATCCCAAAAACATTCAGTACTTC.

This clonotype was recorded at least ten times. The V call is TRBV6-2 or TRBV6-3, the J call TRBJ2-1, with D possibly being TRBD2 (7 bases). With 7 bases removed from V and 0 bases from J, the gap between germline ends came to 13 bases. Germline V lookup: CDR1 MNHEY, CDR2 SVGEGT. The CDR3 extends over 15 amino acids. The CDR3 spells CASTGGDSSYNEQFF. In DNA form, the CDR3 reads TGTGCCAGCACGGGGGGCGACAGCTCCTACAATGAGCAGTTCTTC.

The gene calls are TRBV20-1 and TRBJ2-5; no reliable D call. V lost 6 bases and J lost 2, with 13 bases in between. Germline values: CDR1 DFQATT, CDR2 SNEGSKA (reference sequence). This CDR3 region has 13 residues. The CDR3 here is CSASIGSQETQYF. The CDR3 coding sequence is TGCAGTGCCAGCATTGGCAGTCAAGAGACCCAGTACTTC.

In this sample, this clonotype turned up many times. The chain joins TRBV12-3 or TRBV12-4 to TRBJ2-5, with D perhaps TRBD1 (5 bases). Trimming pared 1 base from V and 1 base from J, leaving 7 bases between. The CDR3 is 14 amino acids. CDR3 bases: TGTGCCAGCAGTTTAGTGGGGCCCCAAGAGACCCAGTACTTC. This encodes CASSLVGPQETQYF.

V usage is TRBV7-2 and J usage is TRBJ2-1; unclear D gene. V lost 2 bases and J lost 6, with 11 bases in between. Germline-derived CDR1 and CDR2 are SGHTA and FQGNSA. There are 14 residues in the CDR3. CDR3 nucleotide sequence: TGTGCCAGCAGCTTAAATTTTGGTCTCAATGAGCAGTTCTTC. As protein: CASSLNFGLNEQFF.

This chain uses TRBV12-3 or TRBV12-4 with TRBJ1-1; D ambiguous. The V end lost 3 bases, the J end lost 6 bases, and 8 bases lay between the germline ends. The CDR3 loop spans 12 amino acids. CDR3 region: CASSLNKPEAFF. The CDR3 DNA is TGTGCCAGCAGTTTGAACAAACCTGAAGCTTTCTTT.

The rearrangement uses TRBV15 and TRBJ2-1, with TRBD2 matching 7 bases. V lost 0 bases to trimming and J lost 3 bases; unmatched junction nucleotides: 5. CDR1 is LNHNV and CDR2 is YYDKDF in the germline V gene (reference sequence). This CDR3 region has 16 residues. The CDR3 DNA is TGTGCCACCAGCAGAGATCCGGGACTAAACTACAATGAGCAGTTCTTC. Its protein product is CATSRDPGLNYNEQFF.